This TCR beta chain was identified during a study of blood T cell repertoires in COVID-19. The CDR3 runs to 15 residues. The V end lost 3 bases, the J end lost 0 bases, and 9 bases lay between the germline ends. Per the germline V gene, CDR1 is LGHDT and CDR2 is YNNKEL (reference sequence). Some clones are missing from TCRdb's copy, which holds only in-frame ones; the method was immunoSEQ multiplex PCR. The sample includes roughly 40,000 clones, more than 90% of them seen just once. Sequencing used peripheral blood. This sequence joins TRBV3-1 (or the pseudogene TRBV3-2) and TRBJ2-1; TRBD2 is a possible D gene (6 bases). This sequence was found in a human donor in a cohort sampled during active COVID-19. This CDR3 is CASSQTRGSYNEQFF. The CDR3 region has the DNA TGTGCCAGCAGCCAGACTAGGGGCTCCTACAATGAGCAGTTCTTC.